One and the same sample provided the 29 T cell receptor beta chains below, sequenced in a study of cytomegalovirus exposure and HLA in healthy donors. The study ran its PCR with 60 Vbeta and 13 Jbeta primers. Libraries were prepared by immunoSEQ multiplex PCR; TCRdb keeps only in-frame clonotypes and omits some of them. The sample lists 150,000 to 200,000 clones; around 79% were seen once. The source material was PBMCs. These receptors all come from a man aged 35 to 55 in good health and CMV-seronegative.

The chain uses TRBV4-1 and TRBJ2-3; maybe TRBD2 (6 bases). The germline V gene has CDR1 MGHRA and CDR2 YSYEKL. This CDR3 is built from 15 residues. V was clipped by 4 bases and J by 1 base, with 12 bases between them. The CDR3 here is CASSPLGGGTDTQYF. The CDR3 coding sequence is TGCGCCAGCAGCCCCTTGGGCGGGGGCACAGATACGCAGTATTTT.

This rearrangement joins TRBV5-1 to TRBJ1-6; D uncertain. CDR1 and CDR2 (germline): SGHRS, YFSETQ. The length of the CDR3 is 15 residues. V lost 4 bases and J lost 2, with 10 bases in between. The CDR3: CASSAEGAYNSPLHF. The CDR3 DNA follows: TGCGCCAGCAGCGCGGAGGGAGCCTATAATTCACCCCTCCACTTT.

V and J are TRBV29-1 and TRBJ2-7, with a weak D call TRBD1 (6 bases). The CDR3 contains 11 residues. Between the trimmed V and J ends, which lost 3 bases and 5 bases, there was a span of 8 bases. Germline CDR1 is SQVTM and CDR2 is ANQGSEA. CDR3 sequence (DNA): TGCAGCGTTGACAGGGGTCACGAGCAGTACTTC. Protein sequence: CSVDRGHEQYF.

This chain links TRBV28 with TRBJ2-7; 7 nucleotides line up with TRBD1. The junction had 10 bases not matched to a gene; V was cut back by 6 bases and J by 5 bases. The CDR3 is 14 residues long. Germline CDR1 is MDHEN and CDR2 is SYDVKM. The CDR3 region has the DNA TGTGCCAGCAGATCGACAGGGCTGGGTGACGAGCAGTACTTC. Encoded protein: CASRSTGLGDEQYF.

The V and J genes are TRBV28 and TRBJ2-1, with a possible D match to TRBD1 (6 bases). The V gene lost 4 bases and the J gene lost 6 bases, with 25 bases spanning the gap. Germline V gene lookup returns CDR1 MDHEN and CDR2 SYDVKM. The CDR3 is made up of 18 amino acids. CDR3 in DNA: TGTGCCAGCAGTTCTTACCAGATGGACAGATCAGATGGCAATGAGCAGTTCTTC. Protein sequence: CASSSYQMDRSDGNEQFF.

CDR3 nucleotide sequence: TGTGCCAGTATCACAGCGAACACTGAAGCTTTCTTT. Its protein product is CASITANTEAFF. V gene TRBV28 combines with J gene TRBJ1-1; D ambiguous. Per germline, CDR1 MDHEN and CDR2 SYDVKM. V lost 9 bases and J 1 base, leaving 9 bases between the germline ends. The CDR3 extends over 12 amino acids.

J is TRBJ1-3 and V is TRBV25-1; 8 bases are a match to TRBD1. The CDR3 totals 16 residues. Looked up from germline, CDR1 is MGHDK and CDR2 is SYGVNS. J was trimmed by 4 bases and V by 6 bases; bases with no gene match: 11. DNA of the CDR3: TGTGCCAGCAGCAGGGACAGGCCTCCAGAGGGAAACACCATATATTTT. It specifies CASSRDRPPEGNTIYF.

The rearrangement uses TRBV5-1 and TRBJ2-7, with 7 bases aligning to TRBD2. Per germline, CDR1 SGHRS and CDR2 YFSETQ. CDR3 length equals 15 residues. With 0 bases clipped from V and 7 bases from J, the junction kept 10 bases outside the gene matches. CDR3 region: CASSLDGTKAGEQYF. In nucleotides, the CDR3 is TGCGCCAGCAGCTTGGATGGGACTAAGGCAGGGGAGCAGTACTTC.

The chain joins TRBV5-8 to TRBJ1-2, with 8 bases aligning to TRBD1. Per germline, CDR1 SGHTS and CDR2 YDEGEE. V lost 4 bases, J lost 2 bases, and 7 bases stayed unmatched. This CDR3 has 15 amino acids. In DNA form, the CDR3 reads TGTGCCAGCAGCATTGGACAGGGTGGGAACTATGGCTACACCTTC. This codes for CASSIGQGGNYGYTF.

CDR3 sequence reads: CAWSSGQGIEKLFF. As DNA, the CDR3 is TGTGCCTGGAGTTCGGGACAGGGGATTGAAAAACTGTTTTTT. The V gene is TRBV30, the J gene TRBJ1-4, with 10 positions matching TRBD1. Unmatched junction bases numbered 4, after V lost 2 bases and J lost 7 bases. The germline gives CDR1 GTSNPN, CDR2 SVGIG (reference sequence). The length of the CDR3 is 14 residues.

The chain carries TRBV25-1 and TRBJ2-5; TRBD1 matches 8 bases. The J call may be in error: the DNA end matches TRBJ2-7 better. CDR1 is MGHDK and CDR2 is SYGVNS in the germline V gene. The CDR3 is 14 residues long. CDR3 sequence: CASSPQGAGYEQYF. Written as DNA, the CDR3 is TGTGCCAGCAGTCCCCAGGGGGCAGGCTACGAGCAGTACTTC.

The CDR3 DNA sequence: TGCGCCAGCAGCCAAGCCTCCCCTAGCGAAAAACTGTTTTTT. This codes for CASSQASPSEKLFF. The chain has TRBV4-1 and TRBJ1-4; D gene ambiguous. This CDR3 spans 14 amino acids. V was cut by 1 base and J by 8 bases, with 11 bases left in between. Germline values: CDR1 MGHRA, CDR2 YSYEKL.

This clone was picked up one time. The V call is TRBV10-3, the J call TRBJ1-1, with D tentatively TRBD1 (5 bases). The V gene lost 2 bases and the J gene lost 4 bases, with 17 bases spanning the gap. Germline V gene data show CDR1 as ENHRY and CDR2 as SYGVKD. This CDR3 is built from 16 residues. The CDR3 bases are TGTGCCATCAGTGAGCGACCACGGGGGAAGGCCACTGAAGCTTTCTTT. Residues: CAISERPRGKATEAFF.

This rearrangement joins TRBV5-1 to TRBJ2-5; maybe TRBD1 (5 bases). Trimming removed 4 bases from V and 10 bases from J, with 8 bases in between. This CDR3 spans 10 amino acids. In germline, CDR1 is SGHRS, CDR2 YFSETQ. CDR3 amino acids: CASSLQGQYF. The CDR3 nucleotides read TGCGCCAGCAGCCTCCAGGGCCAGTACTTC.

The chain has TRBV7-9 and TRBJ2-1; possible D gene TRBD2, 6 bases. The CDR3 is 16 residues long. Germline V gives CDR1 SEHNR, CDR2 FQNEAQ (reference sequence). The V end was cut by 5 bases, the J end by 0 bases, with 14 bases between. CDR3 bases: TGTGCCAGCAGCGGCTATAGCGGAAGCTCCTACAATGAGCAGTTCTTC. It encodes CASSGYSGSSYNEQFF.

The rearrangement links TRBV2 to TRBJ1-5; D is possibly TRBD1 (5 bases). The CDR3 length is 16 residues. Trimming removed 3 bases from V and 4 bases from J, with 16 bases in between. The germline CDR1 and CDR2 sequences are SNHLY and FYNNEI. Here the CDR3 DNA reads TGTGCCAGCAGTGATCAACCCCCCGGGGGTAATCAGCCCCAGCATTTT. Its translation: CASSDQPPGGNQPQHF.

The chain joins TRBV5-1 to TRBJ2-1; weak D call: TRBD2 (6 bases). The CDR3 is made up of 18 amino acids. V lost 6 bases and J 6 bases, leaving 28 bases between the germline ends. From germline, CDR1 is SGHRS and CDR2 YFSETQ. CDR3 sequence: CASNPAGLTPGQINEQFF. The CDR3 bases are TGCGCCAGCAACCCGGCGGGACTTACCCCTGGGCAGATCAATGAGCAGTTCTTC.

The rearrangement joins TRBV19 to TRBJ2-1; 11 bases match TRBD1. CDR1 is LNHDA and CDR2 is SQIVND in the germline V gene (reference sequence). V lost 0 bases, J lost 6 bases, and 4 bases stayed unmatched. This CDR3 is 16 amino acids long. CDR3 DNA: TGTGCCAGTAGTATAGATCAAGGACAGGGGGCCAATGAGCAGTTCTTC. It translates to CASSIDQGQGANEQFF.

Details on this clone: Compared with germline, one end of the junction differs, possibly owing to a read error. The J gene is TRBJ2-5, the V gene TRBV7-7, with D possibly TRBD1 on 6 matching bases. In germline, CDR1 is SSHAT, CDR2 FNYEAQ (reference sequence). This CDR3 region has 13 residues. This CDR3 is CASSLNREETQYF. The CDR3 DNA is TGTGCTAGCAGCTTAAACAGGGAAGAGACCCAGTACTTC.

The rearrangement joins TRBV5-1 to TRBJ1-2; 7 bases agree with TRBD1. V dropped 4 bases and J dropped 8; count of bases not matched to a gene: 11. There are 14 residues in the CDR3. Germline CDR1 reads SGHRS; CDR2 reads YFSETQ. CDR3 residues: CASSPPTGARGYTF. CDR3 bases: TGCGCCAGCAGCCCCCCCACAGGGGCAAGGGGCTACACCTTC. Filled out from reference TRBV5-1 and TRBJ1-2, the complete variable domain reads KAGVTQTPRYLIKTRGQQVTLSCSPISGHRSVSWYQQTPGQGLQFLFEYFSETQRNKGNFPGRFSGRQFSNSRSEMNVSTLELGDSALYLCASSPPTGARGYTFGSGTRLTVV.

V is TRBV7-8 and J is TRBJ2-5; D ambiguous. CDR3 size: 12 residues. Deletions cut 3 bases from V and 4 bases from J, with 6 bases between. Germline values: CDR1 SGHVS, CDR2 FQNEAQ. CDR3 residues: CASSLAGETQYF. The CDR3 coding sequence is TGTGCCAGCAGCTTGGCTGGAGAGACCCAGTACTTC.

The genes are TRBV6-6 and TRBJ2-3, with 9 bases matching TRBD2. J lost 5 bases, V lost 11 bases, and 8 bases had no gene match. Germline values: CDR1 MNHNY, CDR2 SVGAGI (reference sequence). The CDR3 is made up of 13 amino acids. CDR3: CALAGGPLDTQYF. In DNA form, the CDR3 reads TGTGCCCTTGCGGGGGGGCCTTTAGATACGCAGTATTTT.

The J gene is TRBJ1-3, the V gene TRBV9; 8 bases are a match to TRBD1. With 3 bases clipped from V and 3 bases from J, the junction kept 11 bases outside the gene matches. The CDR3 is 17 amino acids. The germline CDR1 and CDR2 sequences are SGDLS and YYNGEE. CDR3 loop: CASSAPPGTGLGNTIYF. The CDR3 DNA sequence: TGTGCCAGCAGCGCACCACCCGGGACAGGACTTGGAAACACCATATATTTT.

The rearrangement links TRBV7-3 to TRBJ1-2; 10 nucleotides agree with TRBD1. CDR3 length: 16 amino acids. V lost 5 bases to trimming and J lost 6 bases; unmatched junction nucleotides: 12. The germline CDR1 and CDR2 sequences are SGHTA and FQGTGA. The CDR3 bases are TGTGCCAGCAGCCCCGCCCCGACAGGGGGCAGGGATGGCTACACCTTC. This translates into CASSPAPTGGRDGYTF.

The V gene is TRBV27, the J gene TRBJ2-2; 9 nucleotides match TRBD1. Trimming cost V 8 bases and J 7 bases; bases outside gene matches: 8. The CDR3 spans 14 residues. CDR1 is MNHEY and CDR2 is SMNVEV in the germline V gene (reference sequence). The CDR3 DNA reads as TGTGCCAGCCCCCTACAGGGGGCGGTCGGGGAGCTGTTTTTT. Amino acids: CASPLQGAVGELFF.

About this clone itself: Relative to the germline gene, one junction end is altered; a read error may explain this. The chain is built from TRBV11-2 and TRBJ1-1, with D possibly being TRBD1 (5 bases). This CDR3 contains 15 residues. CDR1 is SGHAT and CDR2 is FQNNGV in the germline V gene. In DNA form, the CDR3 reads TGTGCCAGCAGCCTAGACACAGGAGCGAACACTGAAGCTTTCTTT. It specifies CASSLDTGANTEAFF.

This clone was detected a few times. The V call is TRBV6-1, the J call TRBJ1-1, with D hard to call. CDR3 length: 12 residues. Trimming took off 0 bases at V and 8 bases at J, with 7 bases between the two ends. Germline CDR1 reads MNHNS; CDR2 reads SASEGT. The CDR3 DNA is TGTGCCAGCAGTGAAGCAAGGAGAGAAGCTTTCTTT. Protein product: CASSEARREAFF.

V gene TRBV5-6 combines with J gene TRBJ1-2; 7 bases match TRBD1. J gave up 3 bases and V 0 bases, and 2 bases lay outside the gene matches. The CDR3 has 14 amino acids. CDR1 is SGHDT and CDR2 is YYEEEE in the germline V gene. DNA for the CDR3: TGTGCCAGCAGCTTGGGACAGGGTGACTATGGCTACACCTTC. Translation gives CASSLGQGDYGYTF.

The rearrangement joins TRBV30 to TRBJ2-1; 9 bases are a match to TRBD1. With V trimmed by 2 bases and J by 7 bases, 15 bases remained unmatched. This CDR3 has 17 residues. CDR1 and CDR2 from the germline V gene are GTSNPN and SVGIG (reference sequence). In DNA form, the CDR3 reads TGTGCCTGGAGTAAGGGTCTTTTACGGGACAGGGAAAATGAGCAGTTCTTC. Amino acids: CAWSKGLLRDRENEQFF.